What follows are 24 T cell receptor beta chains derived from one specimen sequenced in a study of naive and memory T cell subsets. Their specific antigens are unknown. Regarding the study as a whole: Possibly reflecting memory cells re-expressing CD45RA, a few larger clonotypes occurred in naive repertoires, especially CD8.

Two oligonucleotides, mixed equimolar, formed the beta constant-region primer covering TRBC1 and TRBC2. Four rounds of PCR amplified the ligated cDNA using nested alpha and beta constant-region primers plus SP2. TCRdb re-derived calls from the UMI-ligation and nested PCR reads in MiXCR, one entry per CDR3 protein. The profile shows 95,000 to 110,000 distinct CDR3 sequences, about 14% of them singletons. The sample taken for sequencing was naive CD8+ T cells from blood. Source of these receptors: a human donor in good health.

Ten or more counts support this clonotype. The chain combines TRBV28 with TRBJ2-7; D not resolved. Germline CDR1 MDHEN, CDR2 SYDVKM. V lost 5 bases, J lost 3 bases, and 14 bases lay in between. This CDR3 is 14 amino acids long. CDR3 loop: CASSPGSSYYEQYF. For the CDR3, the DNA is TGTGCCAGCAGTCCCGGATCCTCTTACTACGAGCAGTACTTC.

The rearrangement joins TRBV5-1 to TRBJ2-3; 8 nucleotides align to TRBD1. Per the germline V gene, CDR1 is SGHRS and CDR2 is YFSETQ. CDR3 size: 15 residues. J gave up 5 bases and V 1 base, and 6 bases lay outside the gene matches. The CDR3, as DNA: TGCGCCAGCAGCTTGTGGCAGGGGGCAGGAGATACGCAGTATTTT. Translation: CASSLWQGAGDTQYF.

V usage is TRBV7-9 and J usage is TRBJ1-2; weak D call: TRBD1 (5 bases). Trimming took off 7 bases at V and 2 bases at J, with 23 bases between the two ends. The CDR3 has 17 amino acids. Germline V gene sequence: CDR1 SEHNR, CDR2 FQNEAQ (reference sequence). CDR3 sequence (DNA): TGTGCCAGCATCAGATCGGGGGGGGTGGACGAAAACTATGGCTACACCTTC. This gives the protein CASIRSGGVDENYGYTF.

This clonotype has a handful of counts. The rearrangement joins TRBV4-3 to TRBJ2-1; D not certain. From germline, CDR1 is LGHNA and CDR2 YSLEER. The ends were cut back, 0 bases at V and 2 bases at J, with 14 bases in the middle. The CDR3 extends over 17 amino acids. In DNA form, the CDR3 reads TGCGCCAGCAGCCAAGATGGAAGCGCCGCCACCTACAATGAGCAGTTCTTC. Amino acids: CASSQDGSAATYNEQFF.

This clonotype was counted a few times. The chain employs TRBV7-9 and TRBJ2-7, with D unresolved. Trimming took off 4 bases at V and 9 bases at J, with 13 bases between the two ends. The CDR3 contains 12 residues. Germline values: CDR1 SEHNR, CDR2 FQNEAQ (reference sequence). CDR3 in DNA: TGTGCCAGCAGCTCTACGTCTGCCGGGCAGTACTTC. Protein: CASSSTSAGQYF.

This clonotype was seen a handful of times. This chain joins TRBV6-6 and TRBJ2-4; D remains unclear. V was trimmed by 0 bases and J by 0 bases, leaving 12 bases between them. CDR1 and CDR2 (germline): MNHNY, SVGAGI (reference sequence). The length of the CDR3 is 17 residues. The CDR3 DNA reads as TGTGCCAGCAGTTACTCGATTTGGTGGCTAGCCAAAAACATTCAGTACTTC. It encodes CASSYSIWWLAKNIQYF.

The table lists this clonotype with a few counts. The chain employs TRBV4-1 and TRBJ1-6; D is uncertain. V was pared by 0 bases and J by 5 bases, with 8 bases between. Germline CDR1 MGHRA, CDR2 YSYEKL. This CDR3 region has 15 residues. The CDR3 region is CASSQEKFNNSPLHF. DNA for the CDR3: TGCGCCAGCAGCCAAGAAAAGTTTAATAATTCACCCCTCCACTTT.

This clonotype occurred many times. Here the CDR3 reads CSLRGTSSYNEQFF. DNA of the CDR3: TGCAGTCTAAGGGGGACAAGCTCCTACAATGAGCAGTTCTTC. The chain links TRBV29-1 to TRBJ2-1; the D gene is possibly TRBD1 (6 bases). CDR3 size: 14 residues. The germline V gene encodes CDR1 SQVTM and CDR2 ANQGSEA.

This clonotype appeared a few times. J is TRBJ1-1 and V is TRBV15; D gene ambiguous. Per germline, CDR1 LNHNV and CDR2 YYDKDF (reference sequence). V gave up 0 bases and J gave up 1 base, with 12 bases separating them. This CDR3 is built from 16 residues. CDR3 sequence: CATSRDREWGNTEAFF. DNA of the CDR3: TGTGCCACCAGCAGAGATCGTGAGTGGGGGAACACTGAAGCTTTCTTT. The full variable domain, rest sourced from reference TRBV15 and TRBJ1-1, is DAMVIQNPRYQVTQFGKPVTLSCSQTLNHNVMYWYQQKSSQAPKLLFHYYDKDFNNEADTPDNFQSRRPNTSFCFLDIRSPGLGDTAMYLCATSRDREWGNTEAFFGQGTRLTVV.

This clonotype appeared many times. The chain carries TRBV2 and TRBJ1-5, with D unclear. The CDR3 is 13 residues long. Trimming removed 3 bases at V and 5 bases at J, with 8 bases between. Germline V gene data show CDR1 as SNHLY and CDR2 as FYNNEI. For the CDR3, the DNA is TGTGCCAGCAGTGACTCCCCGGATCAGCCCCAGCATTTT. This gives the protein CASSDSPDQPQHF.

This clonotype came up many times. The chain carries TRBV19 and TRBJ2-1; 15 bases fit TRBD2. The V gene's germline CDR1 is LNHDA and CDR2 SQIVND (reference sequence). V shed 5 bases, J shed 2 bases, and the junction held 10 bases outside the gene matches. The CDR3 consists of 19 residues. The CDR3 reads CASSSPGLAGGVAYNEQFF. In DNA, the CDR3 is TGTGCCAGTAGTTCCCCGGGACTAGCGGGAGGCGTCGCCTACAATGAGCAGTTCTTC.

This clonotype was counted only a few times. This chain links TRBV13 with TRBJ2-3; D might be TRBD1 (5 bases). V was shortened by 4 bases and J by 4 bases, with 9 bases between the two germline ends. This CDR3 has 13 amino acids. The V gene's germline CDR1 is PRHDT and CDR2 FYEKMQ (reference sequence). CDR3 in amino acids: CASSSFRADTQYF. CDR3 coding DNA: TGTGCCAGCAGCTCCTTCAGGGCAGATACGCAGTATTTT.

This clonotype was counted once. The rearrangement uses TRBV28 and TRBJ2-1; possible D gene TRBD1, 6 bases. The CDR3 spans 13 residues. CDR1 and CDR2 from the germline V gene are MDHEN and SYDVKM. The germline V and J ends were trimmed by 6 bases and 3 bases, with 9 bases remaining between them. Here the CDR3 DNA reads TGTGCCAGCAGAGAGGACAGCTACAATGAGCAGTTCTTC. Translating gives CASREDSYNEQFF.

This chain uses TRBV20-1 with TRBJ1-4; TRBD1 is a possible D gene (6 bases). The V end lost 3 bases, the J end lost 8 bases, and 13 bases lay between the germline ends. This CDR3 is 13 amino acids long. CDR1 is DFQATT and CDR2 is SNEGSKA in the germline V gene (reference sequence). CDR3 in amino acids: CSARLAGEEKLFF. CDR3 DNA sequence: TGCAGTGCTAGGCTCGCAGGGGAGGAAAAACTGTTTTTT.

The chain uses TRBV4-1 and TRBJ2-1, with D possibly being TRBD1 or TRBD2 (6 bases each). The CDR3 sequence is 12 residues long. Germline V lookup: CDR1 MGHRA, CDR2 YSYEKL. Between the trimmed V and J ends, which lost 2 bases and 9 bases, there was a span of 8 bases. CDR3 bases: TGCGCCAGCAGCCAATGGGGGGCTGAGCAGTTCTTC. As protein: CASSQWGAEQFF.

This clonotype was seen repeatedly, ten times or more. The chain couples TRBV28 to TRBJ1-2, with D possibly matching TRBD1 (5 bases). The V gene's germline CDR1 is MDHEN and CDR2 SYDVKM. V was trimmed by 1 base and J by 1 base, leaving 16 bases between them. The CDR3 contains 17 residues. Written as DNA, the CDR3 is TGTGCCAGCAGTTTATCCCCTCCCGGACAAGATAACTATGGCTACACCTTC. Amino acid sequence: CASSLSPPGQDNYGYTF.

This clonotype has only a few counts. V usage is TRBV20-1 and J usage is TRBJ1-5, with D possibly TRBD1 on 5 matching bases. This CDR3 spans 14 amino acids. The germline V gene has CDR1 DFQATT and CDR2 SNEGSKA (reference sequence). Trimming pared 2 bases from V and 4 bases from J, leaving 12 bases between. Written as DNA, the CDR3 is TGCAGTGCTAGAATGCTGGCAGGGAATCAGCCCCAGCATTTT. Residues: CSARMLAGNQPQHF.

The table lists this clonotype with a few counts. This chain links TRBV4-3 with TRBJ2-7; D is undetermined. The CDR3 totals 16 residues. Germline V gene lookup returns CDR1 LGHNA and CDR2 YSLEER. V lost 0 bases, J lost 1 base, and 13 bases lay in between. The CDR3 spells CASSQDRLTSSYEQYF. The DNA of the CDR3 is TGCGCCAGCAGCCAAGATCGGCTGACCTCATCCTACGAGCAGTACTTC.

CDR3 nucleotides: TGCGCCAGCAGCCAAGATTTACTAGCGGCAGATACGCAGTATTTT. Its translation is CASSQDLLAADTQYF. The chain joins TRBV4-3 to TRBJ2-3, with TRBD2 matching 8 bases. J gave up 4 bases and V 0 bases, and 3 bases lay outside the gene matches. The CDR3 length is 15 residues. Germline V gives CDR1 LGHNA, CDR2 YSLEER.

The table lists this clonotype with a few counts. The V gene is TRBV7-6, the J gene TRBJ2-7; tentatively, D is TRBD2 (7 bases). This CDR3 is built from 18 residues. The V gene lost 5 bases and the J gene lost 0 bases, with 23 bases spanning the gap. Germline CDR1 reads SGHVS; CDR2 reads FNYEAQ. The CDR3 sequence is CASSPEGGAGALSYEQYF. CDR3 bases: TGTGCCAGCAGCCCAGAGGGGGGGGCAGGGGCTCTCTCCTACGAGCAGTACTTC.

There are a few counts of this clonotype. The rearrangement joins TRBV7-9 to TRBJ1-1; D remains ambiguous. CDR1 is SEHNR, CDR2 FQNEAQ, per germline (reference sequence). V lost 5 bases and J lost 1, with 14 bases in between. There are 15 residues in the CDR3. CDR3 residues: CASSATSVTNTEAFF. The CDR3 DNA sequence: TGTGCCAGCAGCGCCACTAGTGTGACGAACACTGAAGCTTTCTTT.

This clonotype turned up a few times. The chain recombines TRBV7-8 with TRBJ2-3; D possibly corresponds to TRBD1 (6 bases). Germline CDR1 and CDR2: SGHVS and FQNEAQ. CDR3 length: 13 amino acids. V was cut by 4 bases and J by 3 bases, with 8 bases left in between. CDR3 amino acids: CASSWTVTDTQYF. CDR3 nucleotides: TGTGCCAGCAGCTGGACAGTTACAGATACGCAGTATTTT.

This clonotype was seen more than once but under ten times. The chain carries TRBV29-1 and TRBJ1-2; D possibly corresponds to TRBD1 (5 bases). The CDR3 has 13 amino acids. Germline V lookup: CDR1 SQVTM, CDR2 ANQGSEA. Trimming pared 7 bases from V and 5 bases from J, leaving 17 bases between. The chain's CDR3 is CSGIRVGTYGYTF. The CDR3 bases are TGCAGCGGTATTAGAGTGGGGACTTATGGCTACACCTTC. The full variable domain, its missing parts supplied by reference TRBV29-1 and TRBJ1-2, is SAVISQKPSRDICQRGTSLTIQCQVDSQVTMMFWYRQQPGQSLTLIATANQGSEATYESGFVIDKFPISRPNLTFSTLTVSNMSPEDSSIYLCSGIRVGTYGYTFGSGTRLTVV.

The gene calls are TRBV11-1 and TRBJ2-7; 9 bases line up with TRBD1. Germline loops: CDR1 SGHAT, CDR2 FQDESV (reference sequence). The CDR3 runs to 16 residues. The J segment lost 4 bases and the V segment lost 4 bases, leaving 11 bases of the junction unmatched. This CDR3 reads CASSSSPGQGLYEQYF. Written as DNA, the CDR3 is TGTGCCAGCAGCTCCTCCCCGGGACAGGGACTTTACGAGCAGTACTTC.